Given below is one T cell receptor beta chain in context. Its antigen is unknown. This CDR3 has 14 residues. V was trimmed by 5 bases and J by 1 base, leaving 12 bases between them. Germline-derived CDR1 and CDR2 are SEHNR and FQNEAQ (reference sequence). This entry belongs to a study of post-analysis software for immune sequencing data. Whole-study context: The study covered relapsing-remitting, secondary progressive and progressive-relapsing courses of multiple sclerosis.

Prepared TCR beta cDNA libraries contained unique molecular identifiers. Roughly 470,000 cDNA molecules came from around 1 to 9.1 million T cells. TCRdb re-called the PCR reads through MiXCR, storing one row per CDR3 protein. Among 750,000 to 950,000 distinct CDR3 sequences, under 70% were seen once, and the ten largest hold approximately 4.5%. The study, taken as a whole, reports: In multiple sclerosis, normalized Chao1 diversity was significantly below that of controls. Strong same-batch co-clustering of samples appeared with F measure clustering. Among four or five TRBV segments more frequent in patients than controls were TRBV5-6, TRBV5-1 and TRBV20-1.

Specimen: blood. The V call is TRBV7-9, the J call TRBJ2-7; D remains ambiguous. This clonotype was sampled from a girl aged 5-17 years with multiple sclerosis. The CDR3 DNA is TGTGCCAGCAGCGCGGACCGATTTTCCTACGAGCAGTACTTC. Translation: CASSADRFSYEQYF. Combining the CDR3 with reference TRBV7-9 and TRBJ2-7 gives the whole variable domain DTGVSQNPRHKITKRGQNVTFRCDPISEHNRLYWYRQTLGQGPEFLTYFQNEAQLEKSRLLSDRFSAERPKGSFSTLEIQRTEQGDSAMYLCASSADRFSYEQYFGPGTRLTVT.